This TCR beta chain derives from a study of Ad26.COV2.S vaccination and SARS-CoV-2 variants (dated by TCRdb to the early 2020s). Notes on the research overall: The specificity and breadth of SARS-CoV-2-reactive T cell receptors after Ad26.COV2.S vaccination were assessed by TCRbeta repertoire sequencing. The TCR-sequenced set comprised roughly 30 samples: about 19 Ad26.COV2.S vaccine recipients, 5 placebo recipients and 8 SARS-CoV-2 convalescent individuals.

The immunoSEQ Assay was the method used to sequence TCRbeta CDR3 regions. After extraction, genomic DNA underwent amplification by bias-controlled multiplex PCR, followed by high-throughput sequencing. As for the original processing: To quantify the absolute abundance of every unique TCRbeta CDR3 region, sequences were collapsed and filtered. T cell fraction was estimated by normalizing TCRbeta template counts to usable DNA, with usable DNA measured through amplification of reference genes found in all nucleated cells. Repertoire TCRs were annotated as SARS-CoV-2-specific when V gene, CDR3 amino acid sequence and J gene were exactly matched to a known reactive TCR set. The reference SARS-CoV-2 TCR set was derived from MIRA and filtered for enrichment in COVID-19-positive ImmuneCODE repertoires, a step that removed public or cross-reactive TCRs. Drawing on the MIRA antigens, annotated TCRs were analysed further at the level of specific ORF or position within ORF. Depth was the summed frequency of annotated unique rearrangements, while breadth was defined as annotated unique rearrangements over total unique productive rearrangements. TCR breadth was compared between groups using two-sided Wilcoxon rank-sum tests. This is the immuneACCESS table as TCRdb keeps it, with only in-frame sequences that have V and J called. A part of the clones is gone; compared with another copy, unresolved V genes explain less than half, and the rest is unexplained. V and J calls plus clone size are reproduced from that table; the DNA served to infer D and trimming. This sample gives approximately 400,000 clones in total; roughly 94% of them show up just once. The ten most abundant clones make up 3.9% of the sample.

Comments on this clone: Its antigen is not yet known. No base quality values were provided; no much bigger clone lies one nucleotide off.

Interpreted using the paper, the time point label stands for: individuals recovered from natural SARS-CoV-2 infection. V is pruned by 9 bases and J by 4 bases, leaving 17 bases of the junction without a gene match. The CDR3 covers 16 residues, taking in both the cysteine and the phenylalanine. The only DNA kept is the CDR3, 48 bases in frame from the first base. The germline V gene (reference sequence) gives CDR1 as SGHNT and CDR2 as YYREEE. Results and caveats for the whole study, not just this receptor: After vaccination, spike-specific CD8+ and CD4+ T cell responses were reported to show substantial breadth. Vaccine and placebo recipients had similar non-spike TCR breadth, a finding consistent with the vaccine containing only spike. The authors noted that the TCR breadth and depth analyses may have underestimated total T cell responses. Compared with placebo recipients, Ad26.COV2.S recipients showed higher spike-specific TCR breadth (P = 0.0014).

The rearrangement joined TRBV5-4 to TRBJ1-2; TRBD1 lines up with 8 middle nucleotides. Here the sequenced sample was peripheral blood, taken after recovery from COVID-19. The TCR was taken from a human donor who had recovered from COVID-19. This receptor has the CDR3 CANLRGQGSSGYGYTF. In nucleotides, the sequence is TGTGCCAACCTACGAGGACAGGGTTCATCGGGCTATGGCTACACCTTC.